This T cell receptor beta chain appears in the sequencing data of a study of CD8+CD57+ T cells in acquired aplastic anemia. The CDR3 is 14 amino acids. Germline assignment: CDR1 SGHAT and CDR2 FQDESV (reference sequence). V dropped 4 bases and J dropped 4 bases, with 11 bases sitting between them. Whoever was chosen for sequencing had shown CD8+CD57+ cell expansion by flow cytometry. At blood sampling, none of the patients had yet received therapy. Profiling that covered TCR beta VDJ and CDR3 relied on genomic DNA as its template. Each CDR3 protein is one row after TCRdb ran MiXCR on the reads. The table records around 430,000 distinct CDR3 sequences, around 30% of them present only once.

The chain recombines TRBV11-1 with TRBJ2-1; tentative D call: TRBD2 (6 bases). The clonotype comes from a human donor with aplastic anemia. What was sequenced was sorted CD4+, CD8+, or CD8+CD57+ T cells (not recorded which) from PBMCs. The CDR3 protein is CASSSRLVYNEQFF. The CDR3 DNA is TGTGCCAGCAGCTCCAGACTAGTTTACAATGAGCAGTTCTTC.